The 11 T cell receptor beta chains presented below share a single source sample, sequenced in a study of cytomegalovirus exposure and HLA in healthy donors. The PCR contained 60 Vbeta and 13 Jbeta primers. Sequenced by immunoSEQ multiplex PCR; TCRdb stores in-frame clones only, minus some. The table lists about 150,000 clones, roughly 71% of them singletons, with approximately 1.4% in the top ten. The material sequenced was PBMCs. The receptors stem from a woman aged 40-49 years in good health and CMV-seronegative.

The chain has TRBV5-6 and TRBJ2-4, with 8 bases matching TRBD1. Looked up from germline, CDR1 is SGHDT and CDR2 is YYEEEE. The CDR3 length is 13 residues. Losses at the gene ends were 4 bases for V and 8 bases for J; bases not matched to a gene: 5. The CDR3 here is CASSGLTGDIQYF. CDR3 coding DNA: TGTGCCAGCAGCGGTCTGACAGGGGACATTCAGTACTTC.

The chain is built from TRBV4-1 and TRBJ2-2, with D tentatively TRBD2 (6 bases). The CDR3 is 16 amino acids. V was shortened by 4 bases and J by 5 bases, with 17 bases between the two germline ends. Looked up from germline, CDR1 is MGHRA and CDR2 is YSYEKL. The CDR3 is CASSLSSVGGTGELFF. The CDR3 coding sequence is TGCGCCAGCAGCCTCTCGTCTGTCGGGGGAACCGGGGAGCTGTTTTTT.

This clone has a handful of counts. The CDR3 loop reads CSVEGQNYGYTF. CDR3 bases: TGCAGCGTTGAAGGACAAAACTATGGCTACACCTTC. The chain links TRBV29-1 to TRBJ1-2, with unresolved D. This CDR3 contains 12 residues. Deletions cut 1 base from V and 2 bases from J, with 5 bases between. In germline, CDR1 is SQVTM, CDR2 ANQGSEA.

V gene TRBV7-2 combines with J gene TRBJ1-1; tentatively, D is TRBD1 (6 bases). Per germline, CDR1 SGHTA and CDR2 FQGNSA. The V end lost 1 base, the J end lost 2 bases, and 8 bases lay between the germline ends. The CDR3 sequence is 14 residues long. The CDR3: CASSLDRENTEAFF. DNA for the CDR3: TGTGCCAGCAGCTTAGACAGGGAAAACACTGAAGCTTTCTTT.

This clone occurred a few times. V gene TRBV10-3 combines with J gene TRBJ1-6, with 7 bases matching TRBD1. Germline-derived CDR1 and CDR2 are ENHRY and SYGVKD. J lost 14 bases, V lost 6 bases, and 7 bases had no gene match. The CDR3 runs 12 residues. CDR3 sequence (DNA): TGTGCCATCAGCCTACAGGGGAGAACCCTCCACTTT. Translated, it gives CAISLQGRTLHF.

The genes are TRBV6-1 and TRBJ2-1; TRBD2 matches 9 bases. The V gene's germline CDR1 is MNHNS and CDR2 SASEGT. CDR3 length equals 15 residues. V was clipped by 7 bases and J by 6 bases; unmatched bases: 10. This CDR3 reads CASITGLAIPNEQFF. CDR3 nucleotide sequence: TGTGCCAGCATTACGGGACTAGCCATTCCCAATGAGCAGTTCTTC.

This clone was counted only a few times. The chain recombines TRBV4-3 with TRBJ2-7; 8 bases map to TRBD1. V was clipped by 4 bases and J by 3 bases; unmatched bases: 5. Germline CDR1 is LGHNA and CDR2 is YSLEER. CDR3 size: 14 residues. The CDR3 nucleotides are TGCGCCAGCAGCCTAGGGACAGGTATCTACGAGCAGTACTTC. Amino acid sequence: CASSLGTGIYEQYF.

The J gene is TRBJ2-3, the V gene TRBV7-6; 8 bases map to TRBD2. V lost 2 bases and J lost 5; bases outside the gene matches: 12. The CDR3 runs 17 residues. In germline, CDR1 is SGHVS, CDR2 FNYEAQ. CDR3 residues: CASSLKVPGLAGDTQYF. The CDR3 DNA reads TGTGCCAGCAGCTTAAAGGTCCCCGGGCTAGCGGGAGATACGCAGTATTTT.

CDR3 region: CASSLADRNVYGYTF. For the CDR3, the DNA is TGTGCCAGCAGCTTAGCGGACAGAAACGTGTATGGCTACACCTTC. The gene calls are TRBV7-8 and TRBJ1-2; a possible D gene is TRBD1 (6 bases). CDR3 length equals 15 residues. The V end was cut by 0 bases, the J end by 5 bases, with 13 bases between. CDR1 SGHVS and CDR2 FQNEAQ come from the germline V gene.

This sequence joins TRBV13 and TRBJ2-1, with 8 nucleotides matching TRBD1. From germline, CDR1 is PRHDT and CDR2 FYEKMQ (reference sequence). The V and J ends lost 3 bases and 4 bases, in that order; junction bases with no gene match: 5. This CDR3 comprises 15 residues. The CDR3 nucleotides are TGTGCCAGCAGCTTCGGGGACAGGAGTTACAATGAGCAGTTCTTC. Translated: CASSFGDRSYNEQFF.

This clone occurred once. This chain links TRBV4-1 with TRBJ2-5; maybe TRBD1 (5 bases). Germline V gene lookup returns CDR1 MGHRA and CDR2 YSYEKL. The CDR3 loop spans 14 amino acids. The V end was cut by 0 bases, the J end by 2 bases, with 7 bases between. The CDR3 region is CASSQETAQETQYF. CDR3 sequence (DNA): TGCGCCAGCAGCCAAGAGACAGCTCAAGAGACCCAGTACTTC.